This T cell receptor (beta chain) was sequenced for a study of blood T cell repertoires in COVID-19. About the study: Whether acute or convalescent, the COVID-19 samples came from the United States, Italy and Spain.

The study drew participants aged about 18 to 89 years from 24 US areas. Germline CDR1 is SGHNT and CDR2 is YYREEE (reference sequence). The CDR3 is made up of 14 amino acids. The trim removed 6 bases at V and 7 bases at J, leaving 9 bases unmatched. Profiled with immunoSEQ multiplex PCR; TCRdb holds only in-frame clones, not every one. The table includes fewer than 250,000 clones, roughly 85% detected once. The chain employs TRBV5-4 and TRBJ2-2; TRBD2 aligns across 7 bases. Sequenced material: PBMCs or T cells enriched from blood (not recorded which). This TCR was sampled from a woman in her forties or fifties with acute COVID-19. This chain's CDR3 is CASTPGGSVGELFF. DNA for the CDR3: TGTGCCAGCACCCCGGGGGGTTCCGTCGGGGAGCTGTTTTTT.